The 22 T cell receptor beta chains below come from one sample, sequenced in a study of blood T cells in healthy people across ages. For the second PCR, which ran for 7 to 11 cycles, a sample-barcoded 5' primer and a J-beta primer mix were used. In TCRdb, the 5' RACE reads were re-called with MiXCR into one record per CDR3 protein. The data show approximately 900,000 distinct CDR3 sequences, with roughly 43% seen just once and roughly 12% held by the top ten. The sample was blood. Every receptor here comes from a man aged 25-45 years in good health.

In this sample, this clonotype turned up many times. The chain has TRBV9 and TRBJ1-2; TRBD1 might be the D (6 bases). V was clipped by 3 bases and J by 3 bases, with 12 bases between them. The germline gives CDR1 SGDLS, CDR2 YYNGEE. The CDR3 is 14 amino acids. CDR3: CASSAGGQYYGYTF. The CDR3, as DNA: TGTGCCAGCAGCGCGGGGGGGCAGTACTATGGCTACACCTTC.

V is TRBV7-2 and J is TRBJ2-3, with 9 bases that match TRBD2. V gave up 1 base and J gave up 4 bases; unmatched junction bases: 6. The CDR3 is 16 residues long. The germline V gene encodes CDR1 SGHTA and CDR2 FQGNSA. The CDR3 loop reads CASSLGGSGGSDTQYF. The CDR3 DNA is TGTGCCAGCAGCTTAGGGGGCAGCGGGGGGTCAGATACGCAGTATTTT.

The table lists this clonotype with many counts. The chain links TRBV7-2 to TRBJ2-3; 7 bases line up with TRBD1. After removal of 5 bases from V and 1 base from J, the junction contained 6 bases not matched to a gene. The CDR3 is 15 residues long. Germline assignment: CDR1 SGHTA and CDR2 FQGNSA. This CDR3 reads CASSRPTGRTDTQYF. The CDR3 DNA sequence: TGTGCCAGCAGCAGACCGACAGGGCGCACAGATACGCAGTATTTT.

This clonotype was seen a handful of times. V gene TRBV29-1 combines with J gene TRBJ2-7; D ambiguous. The CDR3 is 12 amino acids. V was shortened by 4 bases and J by 3 bases, with 10 bases between the two germline ends. Germline assignment: CDR1 SQVTM and CDR2 ANQGSEA. The DNA for the CDR3 is TGCAGCGTTGTTGGCTACAACTACGAGCAGTACTTC. Translation gives CSVVGYNYEQYF.

A few counts support this clonotype. The genes are TRBV4-2 and TRBJ1-4; TRBD1 is a possible D gene (5 bases). The CDR3 is 14 amino acids. Germline CDR1 reads LGHNA; CDR2 reads YNFKEQ. Trimming cost V 7 bases and J 3 bases, with 12 bases left between them. In DNA form, the CDR3 reads TGTGCCAGCATGCGAACAGGTTCTAATGAAAAACTGTTTTTT. It codes for CASMRTGSNEKLFF.

This clonotype was found a few times. The CDR3 nucleotides read TGCAGTGCTAGAGATCTACGGGACTCACCCTACGAGCAGTACTTC. Translating gives CSARDLRDSPYEQYF. The genes are TRBV20-1 and TRBJ2-7; D is possibly TRBD2 (6 bases). The germline CDR1 and CDR2 sequences are DFQATT and SNEGSKA (reference sequence). The CDR3 is 15 residues long. Trimming cost V 0 bases and J 2 bases, with 14 bases left between them.

V and J are TRBV12-3 or TRBV12-4 and TRBJ2-3; 7 nucleotides align to TRBD2. Unmatched junction bases numbered 5, after V lost 3 bases and J lost 2 bases. This CDR3 is 15 amino acids long. For the CDR3, the DNA is TGTGCCAGCAGTTTCCCTGCGGGGGTCACAGATACGCAGTATTTT. It codes for CASSFPAGVTDTQYF.

There are many counts of this clonotype. The chain has TRBV2 and TRBJ1-5, with no clear D. CDR1 is SNHLY, CDR2 FYNNEI, per germline. The V and J ends lost 5 bases and 0 bases respectively, with 11 bases between them. This CDR3 has 15 residues. Written as DNA, the CDR3 is TGTGCCAGCAGTTCTAACAGCAATAGCAATCAGCCCCAGCATTTT. Protein: CASSSNSNSNQPQHF.

In regard to this clonotype: At one end the junction does not follow the germline gene, possibly because of a read error. The chain carries TRBV29-1 and TRBJ1-2, with TRBD1 matching 8 bases. The CDR3 has 11 amino acids. CDR1 is SQVTM, CDR2 ANQGSEA, per germline. CDR3 residues: CSVDRGQGSTF. CDR3 bases: TGCAGCGTTGACAGGGGGCAAGGCTCCACCTTC.

This clonotype was observed a few times. The CDR3 region is CASSNFRGGINSPDTQYF. As DNA, the CDR3 is TGTGCCAGCAGCAATTTTCGAGGGGGCATAAACTCCCCAGATACGCAGTATTTT. The V call is TRBV7-9, the J call TRBJ2-3, with TRBD1 matching over 7 bases. Germline V gene lookup returns CDR1 SEHNR and CDR2 FQNEAQ (reference sequence). J was trimmed by 4 bases and V by 5 bases; bases with no gene match: 18. The CDR3 length is 18 residues.

The V and J genes are TRBV2 and TRBJ2-4; D may be TRBD1 or TRBD2 (5 bases each). Trimming stripped 4 bases from V and 6 bases from J, with 13 bases between. From germline, CDR1 is SNHLY and CDR2 FYNNEI. The CDR3 totals 14 residues. The chain's CDR3 is CASSAGTGPNIQYF. In nucleotides, the CDR3 is TGTGCCAGCAGTGCCGGGACGGGGCCAAACATTCAGTACTTC.

This clonotype was recorded only once. V usage is TRBV5-1 and J usage is TRBJ1-1, with 10 bases that match TRBD1. CDR1 SGHRS and CDR2 YFSETQ come from the germline V gene. The length of the CDR3 is 16 residues. The V segment lost 1 base and the J segment 4 bases; nucleotides outside the gene matches: 7. CDR3 region: CASSLLTGGIGTEAFF. CDR3 nucleotides: TGCGCCAGCAGCTTGCTGACAGGGGGCATTGGCACTGAAGCTTTCTTT. Drawing the rest from reference TRBV5-1 and TRBJ1-1, the complete variable domain is KAGVTQTPRYLIKTRGQQVTLSCSPISGHRSVSWYQQTPGQGLQFLFEYFSETQRNKGNFPGRFSGRQFSNSRSEMNVSTLELGDSALYLCASSLLTGGIGTEAFFGQGTRLTVV.

This sequence joins TRBV28 and TRBJ2-5; 9 bases map to TRBD1. The end of the DNA fits TRBJ2-7 better, so the J call may be wrong. The CDR3 contains 16 residues. Germline V gives CDR1 MDHEN, CDR2 SYDVKM. CDR3 sequence reads: CASSFPPGQGSYEQYF. CDR3 DNA sequence: TGTGCCAGCAGTTTCCCACCGGGACAGGGTTCCTACGAGCAGTACTTC.

The table lists this clonotype with many counts. V and J are TRBV5-1 and TRBJ2-7, with D unclear. V lost 4 bases and J lost 0, with 17 bases in between. The CDR3 length is 16 residues. Per the germline V gene, CDR1 is SGHRS and CDR2 is YFSETQ. The CDR3 sequence: CASSPEMASSSYEQYF. CDR3 DNA sequence: TGCGCCAGCAGCCCGGAGATGGCGTCCAGCTCCTACGAGCAGTACTTC. The entire variable domain, with the rest obtained from reference TRBV5-1 and TRBJ2-7, is as follows: KAGVTQTPRYLIKTRGQQVTLSCSPISGHRSVSWYQQTPGQGLQFLFEYFSETQRNKGNFPGRFSGRQFSNSRSEMNVSTLELGDSALYLCASSPEMASSSYEQYFGPGTRLTVT.

This clonotype was observed a handful of times. The V gene is TRBV2, the J gene TRBJ1-5; possibly TRBD1 for D (5 bases). The CDR3 has 14 amino acids. Germline V gene lookup returns CDR1 SNHLY and CDR2 FYNNEI. Trimming removed 5 bases from V and 3 bases from J, with 11 bases in between. CDR3 region: CASSPGPINQPQHF. Written as DNA, the CDR3 is TGTGCCAGCAGTCCGGGACCCATCAATCAGCCCCAGCATTTT.

This clonotype was recorded at least ten times. The chain has TRBV4-3 and TRBJ2-7; 8 nucleotides line up with TRBD1. V trimming: 0 bases; J trimming: 2 bases; junction bases outside the gene matches: 3. The CDR3 covers 15 residues. Per the germline V gene, CDR1 is LGHNA and CDR2 is YSLEER. The CDR3 DNA follows: TGCGCCAGCAGCCAAGACACAGGGGGGCCCTACGAGCAGTACTTC. It is translated as CASSQDTGGPYEQYF.

This clonotype was observed a handful of times. The J gene is TRBJ1-1, the V gene TRBV5-6; TRBD1 matches at 7 bases. The CDR3 consists of 13 residues. With 4 bases clipped from V and 5 bases from J, the junction kept 5 bases outside the gene matches. Germline assignment: CDR1 SGHDT and CDR2 YYEEEE. For the CDR3, the DNA is TGTGCCAGCAGCACAGGGGCGGGTACTGAAGCTTTCTTT. Protein sequence: CASSTGAGTEAFF.

The chain joins TRBV5-6 to TRBJ2-3; 7 positions match TRBD2. The V gene end was trimmed by 0 bases and the J gene end by 12 bases; junction bases not matched to a gene: 13. In germline, CDR1 is SGHDT, CDR2 YYEEEE. The CDR3 is made up of 15 amino acids. The CDR3 region has the DNA TGTGCCAGCAGCTTGGCCCTCGCTAGGCTAGCGGCCCAGTATTTT. The encoded protein is CASSLALARLAAQYF.

Only one count was recorded for this clonotype. This chain uses TRBV6-5 with TRBJ1-2, with D tentatively TRBD1 (6 bases). This CDR3 comprises 17 residues. CDR1 is MNHEY and CDR2 is SVGAGI in the germline V gene. The V end was cut by 0 bases, the J end by 2 bases, with 16 bases between. The CDR3 DNA sequence: TGTGCCAGCAGTTACTCGATGTCAGCAGGGGTAAACTATGGCTACACCTTC. Protein: CASSYSMSAGVNYGYTF.

This clonotype was counted only a few times. The chain employs TRBV4-1 and TRBJ1-2; tentative D call: TRBD1 (5 bases). CDR1 and CDR2 from the germline V gene are MGHRA and YSYEKL. Trimming pared 1 base from V and 3 bases from J, leaving 12 bases between. The CDR3 has 15 amino acids. The CDR3 region is CASSQGGTADYGYTF. In DNA, the CDR3 is TGCGCCAGCAGCCAAGGGGGGACGGCGGACTATGGCTACACCTTC.

This chain joins TRBV20-1 and TRBJ2-3; 8 bases are a match to TRBD1. The ends lost 3 bases at V and 7 bases at J; junction bases unmatched: 18. Germline-derived CDR1 and CDR2 are DFQATT and SNEGSKA (reference sequence). The CDR3 consists of 17 residues. The CDR3 bases are TGCAGTGCTAGGGGGCAACTGGACAGGGAACCGCCGAATACGCAGTATTTT. Translated: CSARGQLDREPPNTQYF.

The chain recombines TRBV3-1 with TRBJ1-5; a possible D gene is TRBD1 (6 bases). This CDR3 has 14 amino acids. Germline assignment: CDR1 LGHDT and CDR2 YNNKEL (reference sequence). V lost 2 bases and J 3 bases, leaving 8 bases between the germline ends. This CDR3 reads CASSQNRDNQPQHF. The CDR3 nucleotides read TGTGCCAGCAGCCAAAACAGGGACAATCAGCCCCAGCATTTT.